The 8 T cell receptor beta chains given below trace back to one sample, sequenced in a study of blood T cell repertoires in COVID-19. Using immunoSEQ multiplex PCR, the repertoire was profiled, and TCRdb retains in-frame clones only, with some absent. The table includes about 130,000 clones, around 87% detected once. The sequenced sample consisted of peripheral blood. Every receptor here comes from a man aged 65 to 79 with active COVID-19.

The rearrangement uses TRBV4-3 and TRBJ1-2, with 7 bases fitting TRBD1. Germline V gives CDR1 LGHNA, CDR2 YSLEER. J gave up 2 bases and V 1 base, and 4 bases lay outside the gene matches. This CDR3 has 15 residues. CDR3 in DNA: TGCGCCAGCAGCCAAGTTGCAGGGGGGAACTATGGCTACACCTTC. Protein sequence: CASSQVAGGNYGYTF.

The chain couples TRBV29-1 to TRBJ2-3; 11 positions agree with TRBD2. The CDR3 runs to 14 residues. Germline trimming cut 5 bases from V and 6 bases from J; bases unmatched to any gene: 7. The germline V gene encodes CDR1 SQVTM and CDR2 ANQGSEA. As DNA, the CDR3 is TGCAGCGTTCAGCGTAGCGGGAGGGCGGATACGCAGTATTTT. It specifies CSVQRSGRADTQYF.

This clone has just a few counts. This sequence joins TRBV5-6 and TRBJ2-7; 10 positions match TRBD1. With V trimmed by 2 bases and J by 3 bases, 5 bases remained unmatched. The CDR3 spans 15 residues. CDR1 and CDR2 (germline): SGHDT, YYEEEE. This chain's CDR3 is CASSLLGQGNYEQYF. The CDR3 DNA is TGTGCCAGCAGCTTACTGGGACAGGGGAACTACGAGCAGTACTTC. The full variable domain, completed using reference TRBV5-6 and TRBJ2-7, is DAGVTQSPTHLIKTRGQQVTLRCSPKSGHDTVSWYQQALGQGPQFIFQYYEEEERQRGNFPDRFSGHQFPNYSSELNVNALLLGDSALYLCASSLLGQGNYEQYFGPGTRLTVT.

The chain has TRBV24-1 and TRBJ2-1; 11 positions match TRBD2. CDR3 length equals 17 residues. J gave up 9 bases and V 3 bases, and 12 bases lay outside the gene matches. Germline V lookup: CDR1 KGHDR, CDR2 SFDVKD. CDR3: CATSDQLAGVGGAEQFF. CDR3 DNA: TGTGCCACCAGTGATCAACTAGCGGGAGTGGGGGGGGCTGAGCAGTTCTTC.

V gene TRBV28 combines with J gene TRBJ2-7; D remains unclear. The CDR3 length is 11 residues. Trimming took 2 bases from V and 3 from J, leaving 2 bases between them. Germline V gene sequence: CDR1 MDHEN, CDR2 SYDVKM. CDR3 amino acids: CASSLLYEQYF. CDR3 in DNA: TGTGCCAGCAGTTTACTCTACGAGCAGTACTTC.

This clone was seen a single time. The chain couples TRBV29-1 to TRBJ2-1; weak D call: TRBD2 (5 bases). In germline, CDR1 is SQVTM, CDR2 ANQGSEA. CDR3 length: 15 residues. The V end lost 4 bases, the J end lost 1 base, and 14 bases lay between the germline ends. The CDR3 region is CSVGSRRRSYNEQFF. The CDR3 bases are TGCAGCGTTGGAAGCCGGAGGAGGTCCTACAATGAGCAGTTCTTC.

This chain joins TRBV10-3 and TRBJ2-1; 13 nucleotides line up with TRBD2. CDR3 length equals 17 residues. Germline V gives CDR1 ENHRY, CDR2 SYGVKD. The V gene end was trimmed by 0 bases and the J gene end by 8 bases; junction bases not matched to a gene: 7. In nucleotides, the CDR3 is TGTGCCATCAGTGAGTCTGCTGGGACTAGCGGGAAGGATGAGCAGTTCTTC. Its translation is CAISESAGTSGKDEQFF.

The V gene is TRBV25-1, the J gene TRBJ2-5, with 8 positions matching TRBD1. Germline trimming cut 1 base from V and 6 bases from J; bases unmatched to any gene: 10. The CDR3 contains 16 residues. The germline gives CDR1 MGHDK, CDR2 SYGVNS. The CDR3 reads CASSESRTGIPQTQYF. CDR3 DNA sequence: TGTGCCAGCAGTGAATCCCGGACAGGGATACCTCAGACCCAGTACTTC.